This paragraph covers one TCR beta chain sequence. The junction had 8 bases not matched to a gene; V was cut back by 8 bases and J by 4 bases. The CDR3 loop spans 14 amino acids. CDR1 LNHDA and CDR2 SQIVND come from the germline V gene (reference sequence). The data were obtained in a study of radiotherapy plus CTLA-4 blockade in lung cancer. Profiling relied on immunoSEQ multiplex PCR, and the TCRdb table lists in-frame clones only, not all of them. Counted here are around 86,000 clones, over 80% occurring once; the ten biggest clones make up 0.82%. Specimen: peripheral blood, collected from a patient treated with radiotherapy plus ipilimumab. V is TRBV19 and J is TRBJ1-2; 9 bases fit TRBD1. This TCR was sampled from a human donor with non-small cell lung cancer who had stable disease on radiotherapy plus ipilimumab. CDR3 protein: CASETGGLSYGYTF. The DNA of the CDR3 is TGTGCCAGTGAGACAGGGGGATTATCCTATGGCTACACCTTC.